A single sample is the source of the 20 T cell receptor beta chains below, sequenced in a study of molecular identifiers for immune sequencing clone quantification. TCRdb analysed the PCR reads with MiXCR anew, one entry per CDR3 protein. The table lists some 100,000 distinct CDR3 sequences, over 15% of them singletons. Sequencing was carried out using naive CD8+ T cells from blood, with Jurkat cell RNA spiked in. The sample's subset: FACS-sorted CD8+CD4-CCR7+CD45RA+ naive T cells. The receptors here all came from a human donor in good health. Some libraries in this study had Jurkat cell RNA spiked in.

There are many counts of this clonotype. CDR3 protein: CASSGDRGADTQYF. DNA of the CDR3: TGCGCCAGCAGTGGGGACAGGGGAGCAGATACGCAGTATTTT. The chain has TRBV10-2 and TRBJ2-3; TRBD1 aligns across 10 bases. This CDR3 comprises 14 residues. V trimming: 4 bases; J trimming: 4 bases; junction bases outside the gene matches: 2. The germline gives CDR1 WSHSY, CDR2 SAAADI.

A remark on this clonotype: This may come from a read error, since a much larger clone is one base off. The conserved phenylalanine or tryptophan is not found at the CDR3 terminus, so this likely reflects a read error. The chain couples TRBV19 to TRBJ1-1, with a possible D match to TRBD1 (5 bases). CDR3 length: 16 amino acids. The germline CDR1 and CDR2 sequences are LNHDA and SQIVND (reference sequence). V lost 1 base to trimming and J lost 1 base, with 13 bases between them. CDR3 coding DNA: TGTGCCAGTAGTATAGTTGCCGGGACGGCGAACACTGAAGCTTTCTCT. As protein: CASSIVAGTANTEAFS.

This clonotype has at least ten counts. The genes are TRBV2 and TRBJ1-5; the D gene is possibly TRBD1 (6 bases). Deletions cut 5 bases from V and 7 bases from J, with 18 bases between. Germline V gene sequence: CDR1 SNHLY, CDR2 FYNNEI. CDR3 length: 15 residues. In DNA form, the CDR3 reads TGTGCCAGCAGTTCGACAGGCTTCTCGAAACAGCCCCAGCATTTT. Translating gives CASSSTGFSKQPQHF.

This clonotype was picked up many times. This chain uses TRBV7-2 with TRBJ2-7, with TRBD2 matching over 10 bases. The CDR3 extends over 15 amino acids. Germline V gene sequence: CDR1 SGHTA, CDR2 FQGNSA. The V gene end was trimmed by 3 bases and the J gene end by 2 bases; junction bases not matched to a gene: 4. The CDR3 sequence: CASSFTSGAAYEQYF. For the CDR3, the DNA is TGTGCCAGCAGCTTTACTAGCGGGGCGGCCTACGAGCAGTACTTC.

There are many counts of this clonotype. The chain joins TRBV30 to TRBJ2-1; D gene ambiguous. Germline V CDR1 and CDR2: GTSNPN, SVGIG (reference sequence). Trimming cost V 3 bases and J 5 bases, with 5 bases left between them. CDR3 length: 11 residues. CDR3 nucleotide sequence: TGTGCCTGGAGCCGGGACAATGAGCAGTTCTTC. As protein: CAWSRDNEQFF. The whole variable domain, remainder taken from reference TRBV30 and TRBJ2-1, is SQTIHQWPATLVQPVGSPLSLECTVEGTSNPNLYWYRQAAGRGLQLLFYSVGIGQISSEVPQNLSASRPQDRQFILSSKKLLLSDSGFYLCAWSRDNEQFFGPGTRLTVL.

Ten or more counts support this clonotype. CDR3 loop: CASSFRLAGGLDEQYF. The CDR3, as DNA: TGCGCCAGCAGCTTCCGACTAGCGGGGGGGCTCGACGAGCAGTACTTC. This chain links TRBV5-1 with TRBJ2-7, with TRBD2 matching over 14 bases. Trimming removed 2 bases from V and 5 bases from J; junction bases left unmatched: 6. The length of the CDR3 is 16 residues. Germline V gene lookup returns CDR1 SGHRS and CDR2 YFSETQ. Filled out from reference TRBV5-1 and TRBJ2-7, the complete variable domain reads KAGVTQTPRYLIKTRGQQVTLSCSPISGHRSVSWYQQTPGQGLQFLFEYFSETQRNKGNFPGRFSGRQFSNSRSEMNVSTLELGDSALYLCASSFRLAGGLDEQYFGPGTRLTVT.

This clonotype was seen many times. A read error may produce the germline difference seen at one junction end. J is TRBJ1-5 and V is TRBV20-1; weak D call: TRBD1 (5 bases). From germline, CDR1 is DFQATT and CDR2 SNEGSKA (reference sequence). CDR3 length: 15 amino acids. The CDR3 DNA reads TGCAGTGCCAGAGAGGGGCGATATAGCAATCAGCCCCAGCATTTT. This translates into CSAREGRYSNQPQHF.

This clonotype has ten or more counts. The chain is built from TRBV19 and TRBJ2-7; 8 bases are a match to TRBD1. Germline CDR1 reads LNHDA; CDR2 reads SQIVND (reference sequence). V gave up 6 bases and J gave up 1 base; unmatched junction bases: 5. This CDR3 comprises 14 residues. CDR3 loop: CASRDWTGSYEQYF. The DNA for the CDR3 is TGTGCCAGTAGGGACTGGACAGGGTCCTACGAGCAGTACTTC.

In regard to this clonotype: This could be a read error, since a much larger clone is one nucleotide away. The chain joins TRBV20-1 to TRBJ2-5; D gene unclear. From germline, CDR1 is DFQATT and CDR2 SNEGSKA (reference sequence). The CDR3 spans 11 residues. The CDR3 is CGAGRLETQYF. The DNA of the CDR3 is TGCGGTGCCGGCAGACTTGAGACCCAGTACTTC.

This clonotype has ten or more counts. The chain carries TRBV20-1 and TRBJ2-3, with 16 bases fitting TRBD2. CDR3 length equals 15 residues. The germline V gene encodes CDR1 DFQATT and CDR2 SNEGSKA (reference sequence). J lost 4 bases, V lost 3 bases, and 1 base had no gene match. CDR3 residues: CSASGTSGGADTQYF. The CDR3 DNA reads as TGCAGTGCTAGTGGGACTAGCGGGGGGGCAGATACGCAGTATTTT.

This clonotype was observed many times. V gene TRBV7-8 combines with J gene TRBJ1-1; TRBD1 might be the D (5 bases). The germline gives CDR1 SGHVS, CDR2 FQNEAQ. The CDR3 has 13 amino acids. The ends were cut back, 5 bases at V and 1 base at J, with 8 bases in the middle. CDR3 amino acids: CASSPGRNTEAFF. Here the CDR3 DNA reads TGTGCCAGCAGCCCGGGACGGAACACTGAAGCTTTCTTT.

This clonotype came up many times. V usage is TRBV7-9 and J usage is TRBJ2-7; D is possibly TRBD1 (5 bases). Germline-derived CDR1 and CDR2 are SEHNR and FQNEAQ (reference sequence). The CDR3 runs to 15 residues. Trimming pared 5 bases from V and 3 bases from J, leaving 17 bases between. CDR3 nucleotides: TGTGCCAGCAGCCCCCCCGCAGGGCTAAACTACGAGCAGTACTTC. Protein product: CASSPPAGLNYEQYF.

In its sample, this clonotype was seen a few times. For the CDR3, the DNA is TGCGCCAGCAGCCAAGATACTCCGGTGCCTTACAATGAGCAGTTCTTC. It encodes CASSQDTPVPYNEQFF. The J gene is TRBJ2-1, the V gene TRBV4-3; unclear D gene. Germline V lookup: CDR1 LGHNA, CDR2 YSLEER. CDR3 length: 16 residues. Trimming took off 0 bases at V and 4 bases at J, with 13 bases between the two ends.

At least ten counts were recorded for this clonotype. V gene TRBV10-3 combines with J gene TRBJ2-3; D is unclear. The CDR3 is 15 residues long. The V end was cut by 0 bases, the J end by 2 bases, with 9 bases between. Germline V lookup: CDR1 ENHRY, CDR2 SYGVKD. The CDR3 loop reads CAISESLPITDTQYF. The CDR3 nucleotides read TGTGCCATCAGTGAGTCTTTGCCGATCACAGATACGCAGTATTTT.

The chain is built from TRBV4-3 and TRBJ2-1; tentatively, D is TRBD1 (6 bases). The CDR3 loop spans 14 amino acids. Germline loops: CDR1 LGHNA, CDR2 YSLEER. The V and J ends lost 0 bases and 13 bases respectively, with 16 bases between them. The CDR3 nucleotides are TGCGCCAGCAGCCAAGATATGGGAAACAGGGTTCAGTTCTTC. Protein product: CASSQDMGNRVQFF.

This clonotype was recorded many times. This rearrangement joins TRBV5-1 to TRBJ2-5; weak D call: TRBD1 (5 bases). V was trimmed by 4 bases and J by 1 base, leaving 17 bases between them. The CDR3 is 16 residues long. CDR1 is SGHRS, CDR2 YFSETQ, per germline. The CDR3 DNA reads as TGCGCCAGCAGCGCGGCAGGGATGGAACCCCAAGAGACCCAGTACTTC. This sequence encodes CASSAAGMEPQETQYF.

With regard to this clonotype: One end of the junction does not line up with germline, which may come from a read error. The J gene is TRBJ1-4, the V gene TRBV4-3, with D uncertain. Germline CDR1 LGHNA, CDR2 YSLEER. This CDR3 region has 12 residues. CDR3 sequence (DNA): TGCGCCAGCAGCCAAGACACAGAAAGACTGTTTTTT. Translation gives CASSQDTERLFF.

Worth noting for this clonotype: A much larger clone lies a single base off, so this may be a read error. The chain couples TRBV15 to TRBJ2-6; D is perhaps TRBD1 or TRBD2 (5 bases each). Germline V gene lookup returns CDR1 LNHNV and CDR2 YYDKDF (reference sequence). Trimming took 0 bases from V and 0 from J, leaving 12 bases between them. The CDR3 has 18 residues. Written as DNA, the CDR3 is TGTGCCACCAGCAGAGAGGGGGTTTTTAGCTCTGGGGCCAACGTCCTGACTTTC. Translated: CATSREGVFSSGANVLTF. Looking up the rest from reference TRBV15 and TRBJ2-6 gives the full variable domain: DAMVIQNPRYQVTQFGKPVTLSCSQTLNHNVMYWYQQKSSQAPKLLFHYYDKDFNNEADTPDNFQSRRPNTSFCFLDIRSPGLGDTAMYLCATSREGVFSSGANVLTFGAGSRLTVL.

This clonotype showed up many times. This sequence joins TRBV29-1 and TRBJ2-7; TRBD2 is a possible D gene (7 bases). Trimming cost V 3 bases and J 3 bases, with 18 bases left between them. This CDR3 has 15 residues. Germline V CDR1 and CDR2: SQVTM, ANQGSEA. The CDR3 loop reads CSVEELGGGDYEQYF. The CDR3 DNA reads as TGCAGCGTTGAGGAACTAGGAGGGGGGGACTACGAGCAGTACTTC.

V usage is TRBV7-9 and J usage is TRBJ1-1; D call uncertain. The V gene lost 1 base and the J gene lost 1 base, with 10 bases spanning the gap. Germline V CDR1 and CDR2: SEHNR, FQNEAQ (reference sequence). This CDR3 region has 15 residues. The DNA of the CDR3 is TGTGCCAGCAGCTTAGGTTCGGGGAAGAACACTGAAGCTTTCTTT. This codes for CASSLGSGKNTEAFF.